This T cell receptor (beta chain) was profiled in a study of primary melanoma T cells and metastatic recurrence (dated by TCRdb to 2019 to 2021). At the level of the whole study: The cohort comprised 210 or so primary melanomas of stage T2 to T4, with thickness greater than 1 mm. The study examined whether T-cell fraction and T-cell repertoire clonality in primary melanoma tumors predicted patient outcome. The T-cell fraction measured by TCR beta sequencing was compared against progression-free survival as the clinical outcome. Histopathological grading of tumor-infiltrating lymphocytes was compared with the sequencing-derived T-cell fraction. Beyond this particular receptor, the publication reports: Tumor T-cell fraction was reported to predict progression-free survival independently of thickness, ulceration, mitotic rate and age. A T-cell fraction above 20% appeared protective regardless of ulceration status, mitotic rate or nodal disease. Adding T-cell fraction to tumor thickness reportedly improved progression-free survival prediction more than adding any other histopathological variable. The authors framed an effective T-cell-mediated antitumor response in primary melanoma only as a suggestion, not a demonstrated mechanism.

Notes on this clone: Its antigen target is currently unknown. Base qualities were left out, and no much larger clone turns up one base away.

Preparation of the library involved the immunoSEQ multiplex PCR assay. Primary melanoma tumor tissue underwent high-throughput sequencing of the T-cell receptor beta chain. Under the source paper's analysis protocol: Repertoire analyses included TCRB CDR3 sharing between samples and the distribution of insertions and deletions. A gradient-boosted model ranked the predictive value of the T-cell fraction against histopathological variables. TCRdb carries this immuneACCESS record with in-frame sequences only. Its versions omit some clonotypes, under half of them owing to an unresolved V gene in the studies checked, with the rest unexplained. The V and J calls and the clone size are those of that table, but D and trimming were determined from the DNA. The sample profile shows about 200 clones; approximately 81% of them were found once. The top ten hold about 10% of the sample. The primary melanoma of each patient had been surgically resected and was considered potentially curable but at risk of metastatic recurrence.

This receptor was identified in a human donor with melanoma. Specimen: melanoma tumor tissue.

The DNA sequence is as follows: TGCGCCAGCAGCCAAGTGACAGGGGACTTCTCCTACGAGCAGTACTTC. This sequence encodes CASSQVTGDFSYEQYF. The sequence is built from TRBV1 and TRBJ2-7; whether TRBD1, the table's D call, matches the DNA was not checked. TRBV1 is shown as a pseudogene. Its CDR3 holds 16 amino acids, cysteine through phenylalanine. Here the CDR3 DNA is all that survives: 48 bases in frame from base 1.